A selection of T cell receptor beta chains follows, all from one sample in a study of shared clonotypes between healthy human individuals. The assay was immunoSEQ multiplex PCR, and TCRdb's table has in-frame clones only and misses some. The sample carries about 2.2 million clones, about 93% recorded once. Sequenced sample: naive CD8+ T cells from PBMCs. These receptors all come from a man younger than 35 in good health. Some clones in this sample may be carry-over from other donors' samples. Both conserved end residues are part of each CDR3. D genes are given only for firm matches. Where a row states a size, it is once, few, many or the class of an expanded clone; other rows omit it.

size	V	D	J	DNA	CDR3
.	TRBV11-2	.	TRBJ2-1	TGTGCCAGCAGCTTAGATCTTGGGGGGAGGAGCGATGAGCAGTTCTTC	CASSLDLGGRSDEQFF
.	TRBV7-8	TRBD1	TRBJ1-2	TGTGCCAGCAGCTTAACCCCACAGGGGGCAATCTATGGCTACACCTTC	CASSLTPQGAIYGYTF
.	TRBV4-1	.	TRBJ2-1	TGCGCCAGCAGCCAACCATCCGGGACACCAACCTACAATGAGCAGTTCTTC	CASSQPSGTPTYNEQFF
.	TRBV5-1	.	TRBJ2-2	TGCGCCAGCAGCTTGGATCACAGGGAAAACACCGGGGAGCTGTTTTTT	CASSLDHRENTGELFF
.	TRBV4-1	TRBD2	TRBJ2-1	TGCGCCAGCAGCCAAGATCGGGTTGACGGGAGGTCCAATGAGCAGTTCTTC	CASSQDRVDGRSNEQFF
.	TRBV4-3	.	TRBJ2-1	TGCGCCAGCAGCCTCTCTCTTTCCTACAATGAGCAGTTCTTC	CASSLSLSYNEQFF
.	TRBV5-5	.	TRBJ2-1	TGTGCCAGCAGCTTGTCGCACAGGGGAGGTGATGAGCAGTTCTTC	CASSLSHRGGDEQFF
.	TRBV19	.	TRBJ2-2	TGTGCCAGTAGTACTCTAGCGTTCACCGGGGAGCTGTTTTTT	CASSTLAFTGELFF
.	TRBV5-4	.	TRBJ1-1	TGTGCCAGCAGCGACGTGTATGAAGCTTTCTTT	CASSDVYEAFF
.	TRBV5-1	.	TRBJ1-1	TGCGCCAGCCGTATCCGCCCGACAGGATTGAACACTGAAGCTTTCTTT	CASRIRPTGLNTEAFF
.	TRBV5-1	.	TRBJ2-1	TGCGCCAGCAGCTTGGTTCCAGGAAGCTCCTACAATGAGCAGTTCTTC	CASSLVPGSSYNEQFF
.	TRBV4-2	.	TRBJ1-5	TGTGCCAGCAGCCAAGATGATAGCAATCAGCCCCAGCATTTT	CASSQDDSNQPQHF
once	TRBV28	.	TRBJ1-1	TGTGCCAGCAGTCTCCGAACCTTAGCGGGTTATTCTGAAGCTTTCTTT	CASSLRTLAGYSEAFF
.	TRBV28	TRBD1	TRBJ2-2	TGTGCCAGCAGACAAGTCTGGGGACAGGGGACCGCATTTTTGAACACCGGGGAGCTGTTTTTT	CASRQVWGQGTAFLNTGELFF
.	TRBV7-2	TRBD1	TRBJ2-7	TGTGCCAGCAGCTCGACAGGGACCTCCTACGAGCAGTACTTC	CASSSTGTSYEQYF
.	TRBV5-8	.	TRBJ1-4	TGTGCCAGCAGCAGCGAGGGAAGATCTAATGAAAAACTGTTTTTT	CASSSEGRSNEKLFF
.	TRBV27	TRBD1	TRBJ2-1	TGTGCCAGCAGTTTACGGGACAGGGATTACGATGAGCAGTTCTTC	CASSLRDRDYDEQFF
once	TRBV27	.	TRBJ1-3	TGTGCCAGCAGTGCCGACGGATTCAACTCTGGAAACACCATATATTTT	CASSADGFNSGNTIYF
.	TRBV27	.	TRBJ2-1	TGTGCCAGCAGTTTATCCGGACCAAACAACAATGAGCAGTTCTTC	CASSLSGPNNNEQFF
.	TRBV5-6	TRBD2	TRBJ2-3	TGTGCCAGCAGCCTACCTATTAGCGGGAGGGCCGGGACAGATACGCAGTATTTT	CASSLPISGRAGTDTQYF
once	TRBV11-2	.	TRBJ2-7	TGTGCCAGCAGCCTCGGTGCGGGGTTCGAGCAGTACTTC	CASSLGAGFEQYF
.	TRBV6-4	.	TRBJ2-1	TGTGCCAGCAGCGCCCCGTCCGGTGAGCAGTTCTTC	CASSAPSGEQFF
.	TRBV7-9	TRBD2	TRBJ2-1	TGTGCCAGCAGCTCCCGCCTAATGACTAGCGGGAACCCCTACAATGAGCAGTTCTTC	CASSSRLMTSGNPYNEQFF
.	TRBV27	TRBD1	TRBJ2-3	TGTGCCAGCAGTCCGGGACAGGTCGAATACACAGATACGCAGTATTTT	CASSPGQVEYTDTQYF
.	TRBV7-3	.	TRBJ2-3	TGTGCCAGCAGCCCCGTTGCGGCGGGGTTCGAAATAGCGGATACGCAGTATTTT	CASSPVAAGFEIADTQYF
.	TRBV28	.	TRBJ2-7	TGTGCCAGCAGTTTTAAGGGGAAGCGGCCCTACGAGCAGTACTTC	CASSFKGKRPYEQYF
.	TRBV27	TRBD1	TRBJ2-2	TGTGCCAGCACTTTATCCGGGACAGGGGCCGGGGAGCTGTTTTTT	CASTLSGTGAGELFF
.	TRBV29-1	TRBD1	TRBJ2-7	TGCAGCGGCGGACAGGGCTACGAGCAGTACTTC	CSGGQGYEQYF
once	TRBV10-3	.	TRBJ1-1	TGTGCCATCATGAGTCGGACAGAGATGAACACTGAAGCTTTCTTT	CAIMSRTEMNTEAFF
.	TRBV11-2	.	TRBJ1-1	TGTGCCAGCAGCTTGCCACTCGACCGAACCCAGAACACTGAAGCTTTCTTT	CASSLPLDRTQNTEAFF
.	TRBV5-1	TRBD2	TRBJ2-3	TGCGCCAGCGGGGAGGGGCAGCGGATCACAGATACGCAGTATTTT	CASGEGQRITDTQYF
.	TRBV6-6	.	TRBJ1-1	TGTGCCAGCAGTTCTTCCGGGCAGAACACTGAAGCTTTCTTT	CASSSSGQNTEAFF
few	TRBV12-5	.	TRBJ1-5	TGTGCTAGTGCCGGCGGACAGCCCCAGCATTTT	CASAGGQPQHF
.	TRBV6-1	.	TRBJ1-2	TGTGCCAGCAGTGAAGTCGGCTATGGCTACACCTTC	CASSEVGYGYTF
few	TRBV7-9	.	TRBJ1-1	TGTGCCAGCAGCTTCGGACGGACGAACACTGAAGCTTTCTTT	CASSFGRTNTEAFF
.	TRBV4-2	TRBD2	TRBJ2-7	TGTGCCAGCAGCCAAAAACCTAGCGGGAGCTCCTACGAGCAGTACTTC	CASSQKPSGSSYEQYF
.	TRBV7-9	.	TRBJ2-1	TGTGCCAGCAGCTTATCAGGCATCTACAATGAGCAGTTCTTC	CASSLSGIYNEQFF
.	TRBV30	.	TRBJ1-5	TGTGCCTGGAGTGTCGGGAGGAATCAGCCCCAGCATTTT	CAWSVGRNQPQHF
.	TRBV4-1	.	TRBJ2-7	TGCGCCAGCAGCCAAGATGATGGCGGTTCCTACGAGCAGTACTTC	CASSQDDGGSYEQYF
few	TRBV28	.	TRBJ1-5	TGTGCCAGCAGTTTAACTTCCTGGACAGCGAGCAATCAGCCCCAGCATTTT	CASSLTSWTASNQPQHF
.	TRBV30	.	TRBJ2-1	TGTGCCTGGAGTCCCGGGGAAAGCTCCTACAATGAGCAGTTCTTC	CAWSPGESSYNEQFF
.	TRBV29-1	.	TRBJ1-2	TGCAGCGCCCCGGACAGCTCAGAGGCCTATGGCTACACCTTC	CSAPDSSEAYGYTF
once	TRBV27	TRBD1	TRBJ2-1	TGTGCCAGCAGTTTATCGCGCGGGACAGGCGTCAATGAGCAGTTCTTC	CASSLSRGTGVNEQFF
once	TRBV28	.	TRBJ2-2	TGTGCCAGCAGACCGGGGCCACACAACACCGGGGAGCTGTTTTTT	CASRPGPHNTGELFF
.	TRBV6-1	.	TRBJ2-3	TGTGCCAGCAGTGCCGGGCGGGCAAGCACAGATACGCAGTATTTT	CASSAGRASTDTQYF
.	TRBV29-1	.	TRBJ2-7	TGCAGCGTTGAGGGGCCCAGATACGAGCAGTACTTC	CSVEGPRYEQYF
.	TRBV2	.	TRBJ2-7	TGTGCCAGCGGGAACTCGGCGTTGGTCCACGAGCAGTACTTC	CASGNSALVHEQYF
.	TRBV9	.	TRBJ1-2	TGTGCCAGCAGCATCCGGGGGGAGGCCTATGGCTACACCTTC	CASSIRGEAYGYTF
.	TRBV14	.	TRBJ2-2	TGTGCCAGCAGCGCAGCGTGGGGGACCGGGGAGCTGTTTTTT	CASSAAWGTGELFF
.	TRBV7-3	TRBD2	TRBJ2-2	TGTGCCAGCAGCGCCGGGACTAGTGGCACCGGGGAGCTGTTTTTT	CASSAGTSGTGELFF